What follows are 21 T cell receptor beta chains derived from one specimen sequenced in a study of T-cell reconstitution after alpha-beta-depleted transplantation in children. TCRbeta library construction was performed incorporating unique molecular identifiers. In TCRdb, the PCR reads were re-called with MiXCR into one record per CDR3 protein. The sample includes a few hundred thousand distinct CDR3 sequences, over 25% seen only once; the top ten take about a third. Sequencing was performed on PBMCs, taken before TCRalphabeta/CD19-depleted stem cell transplant. The receptors were gathered from a boy under two years old with Wiskott-Aldrich syndrome, due to receive a stem cell transplant.

This clonotype was picked up a small number of times. This rearrangement joins TRBV2 to TRBJ2-1; 11 positions match TRBD2. The CDR3 totals 16 residues. Germline-derived CDR1 and CDR2 are SNHLY and FYNNEI. The V and J ends lost 2 bases and 7 bases, in that order; junction bases with no gene match: 7. The CDR3 sequence is CASSEPSGRPLNEQFF. The DNA for the CDR3 is TGTGCCAGCAGTGAACCTAGCGGGAGGCCTTTGAATGAGCAGTTCTTC.

The chain uses TRBV7-3 and TRBJ2-1; weak D call: TRBD2 (5 bases). Germline values: CDR1 SGHTA, CDR2 FQGTGA. CDR3 length equals 13 residues. With 3 bases removed from V and 3 bases from J, the gap between germline ends came to 6 bases. CDR3: CASSFRDYNEQFF. CDR3 in DNA: TGTGCCAGCAGCTTCCGGGACTACAATGAGCAGTTCTTC.

V and J are TRBV9 and TRBJ1-2; D remains ambiguous. Trimming removed 0 bases from V and 7 bases from J, with 10 bases in between. The CDR3 is 13 amino acids. Germline loops: CDR1 SGDLS, CDR2 YYNGEE. The CDR3 sequence: CASSVEGYGGYTF. The CDR3 DNA reads TGTGCCAGCAGCGTAGAGGGTTATGGTGGCTACACCTTC. Full variable domain (missing parts from reference TRBV9 and TRBJ1-2): DSGVTQTPKHLITATGQRVTLRCSPRSGDLSVYWYQQSLDQGLQFLIQYYNGEERAKGNILERFSAQQFPDLHSELNLSSLELGDSALYFCASSVEGYGGYTFGSGTRLTVV.

This clonotype was counted only a few times. The V gene is TRBV20-1, the J gene TRBJ2-3; D unclear. CDR1 and CDR2 from the germline V gene are DFQATT and SNEGSKA (reference sequence). The CDR3 has 14 residues. V shed 2 bases and J shed 1 base, with 10 bases lying between them. CDR3 region: CSARSEIGTDTQYF. CDR3 sequence (DNA): TGCAGTGCTAGAAGTGAAATCGGCACAGATACGCAGTATTTT.

The table lists this clonotype with a few counts. The chain carries TRBV20-1 and TRBJ2-7; the D is unclear. CDR3 length equals 14 residues. V was shortened by 3 bases and J by 0 bases, with 12 bases between the two germline ends. Germline V lookup: CDR1 DFQATT, CDR2 SNEGSKA (reference sequence). For the CDR3, the DNA is TGCAGTGCTAGTAGTAAGGGCACCTCCTACGAGCAGTACTTC. Its protein product is CSASSKGTSYEQYF.

V is TRBV20-1 and J is TRBJ1-6; perhaps TRBD1 as D (6 bases). The CDR3 consists of 13 residues. Germline lookup yields CDR1 DFQATT and CDR2 SNEGSKA (reference sequence). Trimming took off 1 base at V and 6 bases at J, with 7 bases between the two ends. The DNA for the CDR3 is TGCAGTGCTAGAGGGGACACTAATTCACCCCTCCACTTT. As protein: CSARGDTNSPLHF.

A few counts support this clonotype. This chain connects TRBV6-1 to TRBJ2-7; TRBD2 aligns across 11 bases. V lost 9 bases to trimming and J lost 3 bases; unmatched junction nucleotides: 22. From germline, CDR1 is MNHNS and CDR2 SASEGT. This CDR3 has 19 amino acids. The CDR3, as DNA: TGTGCCAGAAAGCAAGCGACTAGCGGGACTCTCGATCAGGACTACGAGCAGTACTTC. Protein: CARKQATSGTLDQDYEQYF.

J is TRBJ2-1 and V is TRBV29-1; 9 nucleotides agree with TRBD2. Looked up from germline, CDR1 is SQVTM and CDR2 is ANQGSEA. V trimming: 4 bases; J trimming: 7 bases; junction bases outside the gene matches: 11. The CDR3 extends over 15 amino acids. The DNA for the CDR3 is TGCAGCGTTGGAGGGGGACTAGCAGCGAGGAATGAGCAGTTCTTC. Amino acid sequence: CSVGGGLAARNEQFF.

The chain is built from TRBV2 and TRBJ2-1; D unclear. Per the germline V gene, CDR1 is SNHLY and CDR2 is FYNNEI. Trimming left V 3 bases short and J 10 bases short, with 10 bases between. The CDR3 totals 12 residues. The CDR3 DNA reads as TGTGCCAGCAGTGAGTTGACACCGGAGCAGTTCTTC. The encoded protein is CASSELTPEQFF.

This clonotype has just a few counts. The chain employs TRBV21-1 and TRBJ2-1. TRBV21-1 is designated a pseudogene. This CDR3 contains 17 residues. The CDR3 DNA is TGTGCCAGCAGCACCCACACCAACCCAGAACCCTACAATGAGCAGTTCTTC. Translated: CASSTHTNPEPYNEQFF.

The chain links TRBV7-1 to TRBJ2-1, with 10 bases fitting TRBD2. TRBV7-1 is filed as an ORF, its function uncertain. The ends lost 2 bases at V and 4 bases at J; junction bases unmatched: 11. This CDR3 spans 18 amino acids. The CDR3 nucleotides read TGTGCCAGCAGCTCATTCGGACTAGCGGTGGGACTTTACAATGAGCAGTTCTTC. This gives the protein CASSSFGLAVGLYNEQFF.

This clonotype has only a few counts. The V call is TRBV6-1, the J call TRBJ1-5, with D tentatively TRBD1 (5 bases). V was pared by 9 bases and J by 4 bases, with 10 bases between. The length of the CDR3 is 12 residues. Per the germline V gene, CDR1 is MNHNS and CDR2 is SASEGT. The CDR3 coding sequence is TGTGCCAGTGGACATTTGAATCAGCCCCAGCATTTT. Residues: CASGHLNQPQHF.

V gene TRBV21-1 combines with J gene TRBJ2-1; the listed D gene, TRBD2, was not tested against the DNA. TRBV21-1 is listed as a pseudogene. This CDR3 comprises 20 residues. The CDR3, as DNA: TGTGCCAGTTCCTCCCACAAAGATAGCGGGCCAACGGCTCGTTACAATGAGCAGTTCTTC. It translates to CASSSHKDSGPTARYNEQFF.

The gene calls are TRBV18 and TRBJ1-4; D ambiguous. The V gene's germline CDR1 is KGHSH and CDR2 LQKENI. V was clipped by 2 bases and J by 0 bases, with 13 bases between them. This CDR3 spans 17 amino acids. The CDR3, as DNA: TGTGCCAGCTCACCAGGAAGACACCTTGCAACTAATGAAAAACTGTTTTTT. As protein: CASSPGRHLATNEKLFF.

J is TRBJ2-7 and V is TRBV18; D unclear. V was trimmed by 5 bases and J by 6 bases, leaving 14 bases between them. Germline V gives CDR1 KGHSH, CDR2 LQKENI. The CDR3 totals 13 residues. CDR3 bases: TGTGCCAGCTCAACCCTGCTCCAAGCCGAGCAGTACTTC. The encoded protein is CASSTLLQAEQYF.

Here the CDR3 DNA reads TGTGCCAGCAGAACAACCCCCTACGAGCAGTACTTC. Encoded protein: CASRTTPYEQYF. V and J are TRBV28 and TRBJ2-7; D is unclear. The CDR3 spans 12 residues. The germline V and J ends were trimmed by 6 bases and 2 bases, with 8 bases remaining between them. Germline lookup yields CDR1 MDHEN and CDR2 SYDVKM.

This chain links TRBV18 with TRBJ2-2; 7 bases map to TRBD1. In germline, CDR1 is KGHSH, CDR2 LQKENI. V was clipped by 4 bases and J by 2 bases; unmatched bases: 4. This CDR3 contains 15 residues. The CDR3 protein is CASSLTGENTGELFF. As DNA, the CDR3 is TGTGCCAGCTCACTCACAGGGGAAAACACCGGGGAGCTGTTTTTT.

V usage is TRBV27 and J usage is TRBJ2-7, with 15 positions matching TRBD2. The germline gives CDR1 MNHEY, CDR2 SMNVEV (reference sequence). Trimming cost V 6 bases and J 0 bases; bases outside gene matches: 3. The CDR3 consists of 16 residues. The CDR3 protein is CASRGLAGGSSYEQYF. The CDR3, as DNA: TGTGCCAGCAGGGGACTAGCGGGAGGAAGCTCCTACGAGCAGTACTTC.

This clonotype appeared a few times. V gene TRBV3-1 combines with J gene TRBJ1-6, with D hard to call. V lost 1 base and J 0 bases, leaving 13 bases between the germline ends. From germline, CDR1 is LGHDT and CDR2 YNNKEL (reference sequence). There are 18 residues in the CDR3. The CDR3 DNA follows: TGTGCCAGCAGCCAAGGTTTCTGGATGCCCTCCTATAATTCACCCCTCCACTTT. Amino acids: CASSQGFWMPSYNSPLHF.

The chain has TRBV5-6 and TRBJ2-5; D gene uncertain. The V and J ends lost 1 base and 5 bases respectively, with 9 bases between them. CDR1 is SGHDT and CDR2 is YYEEEE in the germline V gene. CDR3 length: 13 amino acids. CDR3 in DNA: TGTGCCAGCAGCTTGATTGGTGTGGAGACCCAGTACTTC. It translates to CASSLIGVETQYF.

Only a few counts were recorded for this clonotype. The gene calls are TRBV5-1 and TRBJ2-7, with a tentative D call TRBD1 (7 bases). The CDR3 has 14 residues. The germline V and J ends were trimmed by 2 bases and 7 bases, with 16 bases remaining between them. Looked up from germline, CDR1 is SGHRS and CDR2 is YFSETQ. The CDR3 DNA follows: TGCGCCAGCAGCTTTGGAGGGGGCGGTTATGAGCAGTACTTC. Its protein is CASSFGGGGYEQYF. The full variable domain, completed using reference TRBV5-1 and TRBJ2-7, is KAGVTQTPRYLIKTRGQQVTLSCSPISGHRSVSWYQQTPGQGLQFLFEYFSETQRNKGNFPGRFSGRQFSNSRSEMNVSTLELGDSALYLCASSFGGGGYEQYFGPGTRLTVT.